The subject of this entry is one TCR beta chain. Sequenced by immunoSEQ multiplex PCR; TCRdb stores in-frame clones only, minus some. The sample records just over 200,000 clones, 60% to 80% being singletons. This specimen comes from a study of cytotoxic CD8 clonotypes in ibrutinib-treated CLL. About the research overall: Response sampling occurred after a median approximately 12 months of treatment (range 6 to 36). Mean values per sample were 250,000 to 300,000 productive templates and 94,082 productive rearrangements.

Germline CDR1 and CDR2: SGHRS and YFSETQ. This CDR3 contains 13 residues. The J segment lost 6 bases and the V segment lost 4 bases, leaving 6 bases of the junction unmatched. The sample here was PBMCs, taken after 12 months of ibrutinib treatment. This chain connects TRBV5-1 to TRBJ1-1; 7 bases align to TRBD1. The receptor was derived from a human donor with chronic lymphocytic leukemia. CDR3 in amino acids: CASSPRQGSEAFF. The CDR3 bases are TGCGCCAGCAGCCCTCGACAGGGATCTGAAGCTTTCTTT.